Listed below are T cell receptor beta chains from one sample, sequenced in a study of cytomegalovirus exposure and HLA in healthy donors. Clones were read by immunoSEQ multiplex PCR, and TCRdb kept only the in-frame ones, dropping some. The sample yields around 200,000 clones, around nine tenths seen once. The sample comprised PBMCs. These receptors were collected from a woman aged 30 to 39 in good health and CMV-seronegative. The CDR3 runs from the conserved cysteine through the conserved F or W. The D gene is left open where the match is weak. Clone size, where shown, is once, few, many, or a class for clones that have expanded.

D | size | J | V | DNA | CDR3
TRBD2 | . | TRBJ2-1 | TRBV6-1 | TGTGCCAGCAGTGAACGGGCGGGGGGAAGGAATGAGCAGTTCTTC | CASSERAGGRNEQFF
TRBD2 | . | TRBJ2-3 | TRBV7-2 | TGTGCCAGCAGCTTACGAGGTCCCCCCGGGACTAGCGGGTTAGATACGCAGTATTTT | CASSLRGPPGTSGLDTQYF
TRBD2 | . | TRBJ2-7 | TRBV7-6 | TGTGCCAGCAGTTACGGGGGGGAGCAGTACTTC | CASSYGGEQYF
TRBD2 | . | TRBJ2-2 | TRBV5-1 | TGCGCCAGCAGCTTCTTAGCGGGAGGGTCCGGCACCGGGGAGCTGTTTTTT | CASSFLAGGSGTGELFF
. | . | TRBJ2-1 | TRBV2 | TGTGCCACCCGGTCGCTGAGCTCCTACAATGAGCAGTTCTTC | CATRSLSSYNEQFF
TRBD2 | . | TRBJ2-7 | TRBV4-1 | TGCGCCAGCAGCCGGGGACTAGCGGGGGACTACGAGCAGTACTTC | CASSRGLAGDYEQYF
TRBD1 | . | TRBJ2-7 | TRBV10-3 | TGTGCCATCAGTGAGTCAGGACGGGACAGGGGTTCCTACGAGCAGTACTTC | CAISESGRDRGSYEQYF
TRBD1 | . | TRBJ2-7 | TRBV2 | TGTGCCAGCAGTGACCGGGACAGGGGGGGACGCGAGCAGTACTTC | CASSDRDRGGREQYF
. | . | TRBJ2-7 | TRBV7-2 | TGTGCCAGCAGCTTAGGGTTCCGCAGGGAGCAGTACTTC | CASSLGFRREQYF
. | . | TRBJ1-2 | TRBV5-4 | TGTGCCAGCAGCTTGACCGAAGGACACAGTAGTACCTTC | CASSLTEGHSSTF
. | few | TRBJ2-7 | TRBV2 | TGTGCCAGCAAAAGGGGGTCCTACGAGCAGTACTTC | CASKRGSYEQYF
TRBD1 | . | TRBJ1-2 | TRBV28 | TGTGCCAGCATGCCGACAGGGAACTATGGCTACACCTTC | CASMPTGNYGYTF
. | . | TRBJ2-5 | TRBV10-2 | TGCGCCAGCAGTGAGTCGGGCAGTCAAGAGACCCAGTACTTC | CASSESGSQETQYF
. | . | TRBJ2-2 | TRBV5-6 | TGTGCCAGCAGCTTGCCCCTCACCGGGGAGCTGTTTTTT | CASSLPLTGELFF
TRBD1 | few | TRBJ1-5 | TRBV19 | TGTGCCAGTAGCTTCGACAGGGGGAGTCAGCCCCAGCATTTT | CASSFDRGSQPQHF
. | . | TRBJ1-5 | TRBV28 | TGTGCCAGCAGTTGGGCAGGCAGATATAGCAATCAGCCCCAGCATTTT | CASSWAGRYSNQPQHF
. | . | TRBJ2-5 | TRBV5-1 | TGCGCCAGCAGCTTGGGACTAAACTTTTACCAAGAGACCCAGTACTTC | CASSLGLNFYQETQYF
TRBD1 | few | TRBJ1-1 | TRBV28 | TGTGCCAGCAGTTCGTCACAGGGGGCGTGGATGAACACTGAAGCTTTCTTT | CASSSSQGAWMNTEAFF
. | . | TRBJ1-1 | TRBV5-1 | TGCGCCAGCAGCTTGGGTACGGGATCCACTGAAGCTTTCTTT | CASSLGTGSTEAFF
TRBD1 | . | TRBJ1-2 | TRBV19 | TGTGCCAGTAGTGACGGGACAGCTAACTATGGCTACACCTTC | CASSDGTANYGYTF
TRBD1 | . | TRBJ2-1 | TRBV14 | TGTGCCAGCAGCCTCCGGACAGGGGGGAATGAGCAGTTCTTC | CASSLRTGGNEQFF
. | . | TRBJ2-3 | TRBV7-6 | TGTGCCAGCAGCTTAGCGTTGGGGCGGACCACAGATACGCAGTATTTT | CASSLALGRTTDTQYF
TRBD2 | . | TRBJ2-7 | TRBV6-7 | TGTGCCGGGGGGGGTCTTGACAGATCCTACGAGCAGTACTTC | CAGGGLDRSYEQYF
TRBD1 | . | TRBJ2-7 | TRBV7-9 | TGTGCCAGCAGCTCCCGACAGGGATCCTACGAGCAGTACTTC | CASSSRQGSYEQYF
TRBD2 | . | TRBJ2-1 | TRBV5-4 | TGTGCCAGCAGCGCGGGGGGGCTTTACAATGAGCAGTTCTTC | CASSAGGLYNEQFF
TRBD2 | . | TRBJ2-1 | TRBV11-2 | TGTGCCAGCAGCTTACGGGAGCGGGGGCCACCCTACAATGAGCAGTTCTTC | CASSLRERGPPYNEQFF
TRBD2 | . | TRBJ2-1 | TRBV29-1 | TGCAGCGTTTGGGGACTAGCGGGAGGGGTGTCCCTGGACAATGAGCAGTTCTTC | CSVWGLAGGVSLDNEQFF
. | . | TRBJ2-3 | TRBV10-3 | TGTGCCATCAGCCTGGGACTTGGTGGGACAGATACGCAGTATTTT | CAISLGLGGTDTQYF
. | . | TRBJ1-2 | TRBV7-2 | TGTGCCAGCAGCCCTCAAACTGTCTATGGCTACACCTTC | CASSPQTVYGYTF